One sample yielded the 13 T cell receptor beta chains listed below, sequenced in a study of beta chain features in type 1 diabetes (dated by TCRdb to between 2017 and 2018). Receptors were amplified or captured by the immunoSEQ multiplex PCR assay. The entire amount of isolated RNA was reverse transcribed using the High Capacity cDNA Reverse Transcription Kit, so the sequenced TCRB transcripts were expressed ones. TCRdb retrieved this table from immuneACCESS and kept in-frame rearrangements only. Not all clones are present; in checked studies, unresolved V genes account for under half, and no reason is known for the remainder. For this sample the table gives about 620,000 clones, of which 15% to 18% were detected only once. About 0.093% of the sample is in the top ten clones. What was sequenced was naive CD4+ T cells from blood. According to the study, the label for this sample's cell subset or site signals: true naive CD4+ T cells. The receptors derive from a man aged 18 to 30 in good health.

This chain joins TRBV10-3 and TRBJ1-5; 8 bases are a match to TRBD1. There are 14 residues in the CDR3. After removal of 6 bases from V and 3 bases from J, the junction contained 4 bases not matched to a gene. CDR1 and CDR2 (germline): ENHRY, SYGVKD. CDR3 region: CAISLGQVNQPQHF. CDR3 in DNA: TGTGCCATCAGCCTGGGACAGGTCAATCAGCCCCAGCATTTT.

The J gene is TRBJ2-1, the V gene TRBV27; D possibly corresponds to TRBD1 (5 bases). V lost 7 bases to trimming and J lost 0 bases, with 13 bases between them. The germline V gene has CDR1 MNHEY and CDR2 SMNVEV (reference sequence). This CDR3 comprises 15 residues. The chain's CDR3 is CASTPTAFSYNEQFF. In nucleotides, the CDR3 is TGTGCCAGCACCCCGACAGCCTTCTCCTACAATGAGCAGTTCTTC.

The gene calls are TRBV6-1 and TRBJ1-4; D is undetermined. The CDR3 length is 12 residues. Germline V lookup: CDR1 MNHNS, CDR2 SASEGT. The V end lost 3 bases, the J end lost 8 bases, and 7 bases lay between the germline ends. This CDR3 is CASSDIGEKLFF. Here the CDR3 DNA reads TGTGCCAGCAGTGACATCGGGGAAAAACTGTTTTTT.

The chain employs TRBV7-2 and TRBJ2-3; 11 bases agree with TRBD2. The V segment lost 4 bases and the J segment 0 bases; nucleotides outside the gene matches: 0. The CDR3 contains 15 residues. Germline V lookup: CDR1 SGHTA, CDR2 FQGNSA. CDR3 DNA: TGTGCCAGCAGCTCTAGCGGGGGGAGCACAGATACGCAGTATTTT. It specifies CASSSSGGSTDTQYF.

There are a few counts of this clone. As DNA, the CDR3 is TGTGCCAGTAAATCCTCAAACAGGGTCGAGCAGTACTTC. It is translated as CASKSSNRVEQYF. This chain joins TRBV19 and TRBJ2-7, with a possible D match to TRBD1 (6 bases). The germline V gene encodes CDR1 LNHDA and CDR2 SQIVND (reference sequence). The CDR3 extends over 13 amino acids. The V end lost 7 bases, the J end lost 6 bases, and 16 bases lay between the germline ends.

J is TRBJ2-1 and V is TRBV7-9; weak D call: TRBD1 (7 bases). The germline V gene encodes CDR1 SEHNR and CDR2 FQNEAQ (reference sequence). This CDR3 has 17 residues. V shed 2 bases and J shed 14 bases, with 28 bases lying between them. The CDR3 bases are TGTGCCAGCAGCTTAAGCCCTGGGAGGACAGGATTTCGAGGGGAGTTCTTC. As protein: CASSLSPGRTGFRGEFF.

This clone was found a few times. J is TRBJ2-7 and V is TRBV25-1; 8 bases are a match to TRBD1. The CDR3 has 13 amino acids. Trimming at V came to 3 bases and at J to 5 bases, leaving 3 bases not matched to a gene. CDR1 and CDR2 from the germline V gene are MGHDK and SYGVNS. CDR3 residues: CASSEPDRDEQYF. DNA of the CDR3: TGTGCCAGCAGTGAGCCGGACAGGGACGAGCAGTACTTC.

As to this clone: Different DNA sequences within this sample yield the same CDR3. The V gene is TRBV7-2, the J gene TRBJ2-1; TRBD2 aligns across 7 bases. The junction had 6 bases not matched to a gene; V was cut back by 3 bases and J by 1 base. The CDR3 extends over 16 amino acids. CDR1 is SGHTA, CDR2 FQGNSA, per germline. The CDR3 region has the DNA TGTGCCAGCAGCTTCCTTAGCGGGCGGTCCTACAATGAGCAGTTCTTC. Translation gives CASSFLSGRSYNEQFF.

The chain has TRBV27 and TRBJ2-1; D perhaps matches TRBD2 (5 bases). CDR1 and CDR2 (germline): MNHEY, SMNVEV (reference sequence). Trimming removed 3 bases from V and 10 bases from J, with 10 bases in between. The length of the CDR3 is 12 residues. The CDR3 nucleotides read TGTGCCAGCAGTTTTGGACTTAGAGAGCAGTTCTTC. It codes for CASSFGLREQFF.

The rearrangement links TRBV19 to TRBJ1-5; D remains ambiguous. The CDR3 has 13 residues. V was trimmed by 8 bases and J by 0 bases, leaving 8 bases between them. Germline assignment: CDR1 LNHDA and CDR2 SQIVND (reference sequence). This CDR3 reads CASVRDSNQPQHF. In nucleotides, the CDR3 is TGTGCCAGTGTGCGCGATAGCAATCAGCCCCAGCATTTT. Using reference TRBV19 and TRBJ1-5 for the parts outside the CDR3, the full variable domain is DGGITQSPKYLFRKEGQNVTLSCEQNLNHDAMYWYRQDPGQGLRLIYYSQIVNDFQKGDIAEGYSVSREKKESFPLTVTSAQKNPTAFYLCASVRDSNQPQHFGDGTRLSIL.

The CDR3 sequence is CASSIQRPGQGTYEQYF. In nucleotides, the CDR3 is TGCGCCAGCAGCATTCAAAGACCGGGACAGGGAACCTACGAGCAGTACTTC. This rearrangement joins TRBV5-1 to TRBJ2-7; 9 positions match TRBD1. The junction had 13 bases not matched to a gene; V was cut back by 4 bases and J by 2 bases. The CDR3 loop spans 17 amino acids. Looked up from germline, CDR1 is SGHRS and CDR2 is YFSETQ.

The J gene is TRBJ2-5, the V gene TRBV7-9, with a possible D match to TRBD2 (7 bases). There are 15 residues in the CDR3. V lost 6 bases and J lost 4, with 18 bases in between. Per germline, CDR1 SEHNR and CDR2 FQNEAQ (reference sequence). CDR3 in DNA: TGTGCCAGCAGAATTGGGGGGGCCAGGCGAGAGACCCAGTACTTC. This translates into CASRIGGARRETQYF.

The V call is TRBV28, the J call TRBJ1-2; 9 nucleotides match TRBD1. The CDR3 is made up of 13 amino acids. V shed 8 bases, J shed 3 bases, and the junction held 4 bases outside the gene matches. Germline V gene lookup returns CDR1 MDHEN and CDR2 SYDVKM. CDR3 in DNA: TGTGCCAGCCAGGGACAGGGTGACTATGGCTACACCTTC. Translated: CASQGQGDYGYTF.